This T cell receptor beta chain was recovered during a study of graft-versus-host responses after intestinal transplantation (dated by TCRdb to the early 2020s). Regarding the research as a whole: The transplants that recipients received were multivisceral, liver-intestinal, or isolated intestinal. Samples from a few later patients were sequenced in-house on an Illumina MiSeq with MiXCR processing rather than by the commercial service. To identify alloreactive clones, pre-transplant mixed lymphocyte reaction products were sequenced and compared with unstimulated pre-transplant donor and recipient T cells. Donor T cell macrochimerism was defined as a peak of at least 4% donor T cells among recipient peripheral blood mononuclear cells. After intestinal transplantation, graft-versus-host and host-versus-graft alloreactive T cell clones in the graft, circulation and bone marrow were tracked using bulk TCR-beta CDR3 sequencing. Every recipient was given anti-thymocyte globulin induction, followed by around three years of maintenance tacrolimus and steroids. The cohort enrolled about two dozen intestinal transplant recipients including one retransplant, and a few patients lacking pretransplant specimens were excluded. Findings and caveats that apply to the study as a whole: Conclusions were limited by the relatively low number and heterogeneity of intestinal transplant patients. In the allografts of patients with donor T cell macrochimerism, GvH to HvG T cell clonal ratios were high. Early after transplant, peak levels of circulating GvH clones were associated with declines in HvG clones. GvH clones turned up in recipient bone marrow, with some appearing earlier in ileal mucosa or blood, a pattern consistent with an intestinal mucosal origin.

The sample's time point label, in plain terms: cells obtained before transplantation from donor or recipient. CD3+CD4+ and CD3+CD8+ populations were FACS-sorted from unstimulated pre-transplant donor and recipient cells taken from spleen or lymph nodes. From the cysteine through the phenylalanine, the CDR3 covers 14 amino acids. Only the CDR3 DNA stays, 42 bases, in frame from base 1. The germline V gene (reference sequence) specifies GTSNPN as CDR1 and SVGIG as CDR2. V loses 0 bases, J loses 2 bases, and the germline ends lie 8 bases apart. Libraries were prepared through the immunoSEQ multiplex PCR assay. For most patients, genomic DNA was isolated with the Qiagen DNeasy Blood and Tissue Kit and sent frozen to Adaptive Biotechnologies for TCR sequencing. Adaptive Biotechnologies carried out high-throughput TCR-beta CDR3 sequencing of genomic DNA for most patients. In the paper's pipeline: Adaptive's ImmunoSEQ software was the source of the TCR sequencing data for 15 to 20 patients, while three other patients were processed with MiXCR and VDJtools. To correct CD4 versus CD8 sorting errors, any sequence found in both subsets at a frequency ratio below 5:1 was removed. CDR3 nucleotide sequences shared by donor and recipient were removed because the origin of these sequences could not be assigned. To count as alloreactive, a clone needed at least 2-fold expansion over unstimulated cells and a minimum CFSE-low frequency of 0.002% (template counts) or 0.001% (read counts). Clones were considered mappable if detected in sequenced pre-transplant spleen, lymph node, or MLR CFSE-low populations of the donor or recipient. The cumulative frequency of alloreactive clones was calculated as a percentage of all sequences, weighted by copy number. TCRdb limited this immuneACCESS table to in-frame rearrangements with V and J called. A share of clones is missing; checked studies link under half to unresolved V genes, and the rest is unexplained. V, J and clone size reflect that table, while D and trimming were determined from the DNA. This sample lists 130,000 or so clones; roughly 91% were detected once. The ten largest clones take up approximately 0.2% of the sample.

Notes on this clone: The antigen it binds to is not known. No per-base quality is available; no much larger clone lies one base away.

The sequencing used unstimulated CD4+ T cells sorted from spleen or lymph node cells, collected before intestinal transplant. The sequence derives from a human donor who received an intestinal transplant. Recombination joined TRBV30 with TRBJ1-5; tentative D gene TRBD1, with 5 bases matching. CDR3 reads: CAWSVMGRNQPQHF. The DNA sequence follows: TGTGCCTGGAGTGTTATGGGGCGCAATCAGCCCCAGCATTTT.